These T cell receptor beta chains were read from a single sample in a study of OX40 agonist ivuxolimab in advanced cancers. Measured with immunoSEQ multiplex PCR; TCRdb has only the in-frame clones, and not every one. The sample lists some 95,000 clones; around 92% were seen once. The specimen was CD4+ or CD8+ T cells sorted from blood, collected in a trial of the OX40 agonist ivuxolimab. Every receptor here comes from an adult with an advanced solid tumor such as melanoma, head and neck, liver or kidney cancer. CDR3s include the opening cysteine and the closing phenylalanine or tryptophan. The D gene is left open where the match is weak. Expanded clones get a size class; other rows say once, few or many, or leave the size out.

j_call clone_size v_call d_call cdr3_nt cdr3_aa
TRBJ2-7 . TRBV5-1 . TGCGCCAGCAGCTTGTTAGAAGCTGCCTCCTACGAGCAGTACTTC CASSLLEAASYEQYF
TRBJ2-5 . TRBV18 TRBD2 TGTGCCAGCTCACCGAGGGAGGGGGAGACCCAGTACTTC CASSPREGETQYF
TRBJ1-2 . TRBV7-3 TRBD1 TGTGCCAGCAGCTACACAGGGGGCGTAGACTACACCTTC CASSYTGGVDYTF
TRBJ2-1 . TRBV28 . TGTGCCAGCGGTCTAAGCGGGACAAGCTACAATGAGCAGTTCTTC CASGLSGTSYNEQFF
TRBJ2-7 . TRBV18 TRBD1 TGTGCCAGCTCTCGGACAGGGGGGAACGAGCAGTACTTC CASSRTGGNEQYF
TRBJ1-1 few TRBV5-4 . TGTGCCAGCAGCATCGCGAACACTGAAGCTTTCTTT CASSIANTEAFF
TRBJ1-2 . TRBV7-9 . TGTGCCAGCAGCTTAGCGGCGAACAGGCAGGGAGGCTACACCTTC CASSLAANRQGGYTF
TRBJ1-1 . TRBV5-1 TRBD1 TGCGCCAGCAGCCCCTGGACAGGGGGTACTGAAGCTTTCTTT CASSPWTGGTEAFF
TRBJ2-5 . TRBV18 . TGTGCCAGCTCACCACGGCCGAAAGCCCAAGAGACCCAGTACTTC CASSPRPKAQETQYF
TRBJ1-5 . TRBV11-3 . TGTGCCAGCAGCTTGACTACAGGGCAGCCCCAGCATTTT CASSLTTGQPQHF
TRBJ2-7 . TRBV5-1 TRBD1 TGTGCCAGCGCAGGACAGGGTGAGGGGCTGTACTTC CASAGQGEGLYF
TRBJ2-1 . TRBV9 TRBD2 TGTGCCAGCAGCCCAACCGGGACTAGCGGGAGCCGGGGGTTCTTC CASSPTGTSGSRGFF
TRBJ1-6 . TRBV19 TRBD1 TGTGCCAGTAGTATTCCACAGGGGGCGAGCTCCTATAATTCACCCCTCCACTTT CASSIPQGASSYNSPLHF
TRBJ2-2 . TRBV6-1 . TGTGCCAGCAGTGGGGCCCGAGGCACCGGGGAGCTGTTTTTT CASSGARGTGELFF
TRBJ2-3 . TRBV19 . TGTGCCAGTAGCCTACCCTGGTCGGATACGCAGTATTTT CASSLPWSDTQYF
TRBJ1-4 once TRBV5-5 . TGTGCCAGCAGCTTGAGGGGACTCTCAACTAATGAAAAACTGTTTTTT CASSLRGLSTNEKLFF
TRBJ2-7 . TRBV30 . TGTGCCTGGGACAGGCCAAACTACGAGCAGTACTTC CAWDRPNYEQYF
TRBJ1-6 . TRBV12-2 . TGTGCAAGTCGCTTACCTTCGGACAGGGGGGATAATTCACCCCTCCACTTT CASRLPSDRGDNSPLHF
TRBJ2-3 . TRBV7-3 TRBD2 TGTGCCAGCAGCGTAACTAGCGGTCGCACAGATACGCAGTATTTT CASSVTSGRTDTQYF
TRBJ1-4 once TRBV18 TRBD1 TGCGCCAGCTCACCCGACAGGGCAACTAATGAAAAACTGTTTTTT CASSPDRATNEKLFF
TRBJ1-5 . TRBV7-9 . TGTGCCAGCAGCCGGGGGGAGGTGGATCAGCCCCAGCATTTT CASSRGEVDQPQHF
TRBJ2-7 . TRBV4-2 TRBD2 TGTGCCAGCAGCCAAAATTTAGCGGGTGGTGCTTACGAGCAGTACTTC CASSQNLAGGAYEQYF